The T cell receptor beta chain under discussion was sequenced for a study of T cells after yellow fever vaccination (dated by TCRdb to about 2019). The study in broad terms: Libraries from fractions with low cell numbers were prepared with the SMART-Seq v4 Ultra Low Input RNA kit. To follow T-cell clones before and after primary and booster YFV17D yellow fever vaccination, bulk TCR alpha and beta repertoires were sequenced over time. Two healthy male donors made up the cohort, one aged 18 to 29 years and the other aged 30 to 39 years. Bulk PBMC replicates and cell subsets were isolated from blood drawn at multiple timepoints before and after both primary and secondary immunization.

As regards this clonotype: The antigen it recognizes is unknown. No much larger clonotype is one base removed from it; base qualities were not supplied.

In the paper's terms, the treatment or condition label means: live attenuated yellow fever vaccine strain. At every blood-draw timepoint, two biological replicates of bulk PBMCs were collected. A standard Ficoll-Paque protocol was used to isolate PBMCs from peripheral blood. TriZol was used to extract RNA from bulk PBMCs, CD4 and CD8 fractions, and dextramer-positive and dextramer-negative fractions. TCR cDNA was synthesized by 5'RACE template switching, through which a universal primer site and unique molecular identifiers were introduced. cDNA synthesis was primed from both the TCR alpha and TCR beta constant segments. Library amplification used two PCR steps, and the second PCR step added sample barcodes and sequencing adapters. Sequencing of the libraries was done on either Illumina HiSeq 2500 (2x100 bp) or NovaSeq (2x150 bp). For the original study's pipeline: Demultiplexing of reads and collapsing into UMI consensus sequences were performed with MIGEC, and V(D)J alignment was carried out with MiXCR. Vaccine-responding clonotypes were defined with edgeR using replicate PBMC samples, requiring FDR below 0.01 and a log2 fold change above 5 up to day 15. Each bulk clonotype was labeled CD4 or CD8 based on which sequenced repertoire, CD4 or CD8, contained the clonotype at higher abundance. TCRdb itself trimmed the public reads at Q25 with fastp, ran MiXCR and retained productive beta chains. Entries are consolidated by CDR3 protein sequence, retaining the most common genes and DNA. TCRdb, rather than the study authors, made the V and J calls. Here the sample has under 550,000 distinct CDR3 sequences; roughly 22% occur a single time. Of the sample, approximately 16% is held by the ten largest clones.

Paper-wide results and their limitations: Only a couple of donors were included in the study, so the extent to which the findings can be generalized is limited. FACS-sorted repertoires could contain abundant contaminating clonotypes from the bulk population, so computational filtering was required. Compared with the primary T-cell response, the secondary T-cell response was weaker but faster, peaking on day 5 rather than day 15. Most clones expanded after primary vaccination (around 96% of CD4 and around 88% of CD8) were re-detected after the booster, suggesting that broad memory maintenance occurred. A small fraction of clonotypes showed up in both the CD4 and CD8 compartments, probably as a result of convergent recombination.

From the germline V gene, CDR1 is SGHTA and CDR2 is FQGNSA. V is pared back by 11 bases and J by 5 bases, with 15 bases lying between the germline termini. The CDR3 holds 12 amino acids from the cysteine to the phenylalanine. Just the 36-base CDR3 DNA is kept, in frame starting at base 1. The sequenced sample was PBMCs, obtained about 21 days after the first yellow fever vaccination. The chain joins TRBV7-2 to TRBJ2-5; TRBD1 might be the D gene, on 6 matching bases. The receptor comes from a young man who received the YFV17D yellow fever vaccine. The sequenced DNA: TGTGCCTCCCAGGGGAGCGCGGAGACCCAGTACTTC. Its protein product is CASQGSAETQYF.